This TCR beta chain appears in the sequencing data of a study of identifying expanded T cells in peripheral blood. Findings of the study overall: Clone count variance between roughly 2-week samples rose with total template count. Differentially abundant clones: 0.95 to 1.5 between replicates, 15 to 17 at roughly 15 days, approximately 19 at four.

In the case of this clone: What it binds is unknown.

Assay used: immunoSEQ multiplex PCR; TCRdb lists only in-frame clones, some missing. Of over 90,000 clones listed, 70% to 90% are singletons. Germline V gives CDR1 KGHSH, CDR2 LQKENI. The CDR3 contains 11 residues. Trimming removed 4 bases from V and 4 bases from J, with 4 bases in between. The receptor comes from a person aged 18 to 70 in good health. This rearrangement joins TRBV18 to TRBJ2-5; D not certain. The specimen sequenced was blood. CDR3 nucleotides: TGTGCCAGCTCACAGGCAGAGACCCAGTACTTC. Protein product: CASSQAETQYF.